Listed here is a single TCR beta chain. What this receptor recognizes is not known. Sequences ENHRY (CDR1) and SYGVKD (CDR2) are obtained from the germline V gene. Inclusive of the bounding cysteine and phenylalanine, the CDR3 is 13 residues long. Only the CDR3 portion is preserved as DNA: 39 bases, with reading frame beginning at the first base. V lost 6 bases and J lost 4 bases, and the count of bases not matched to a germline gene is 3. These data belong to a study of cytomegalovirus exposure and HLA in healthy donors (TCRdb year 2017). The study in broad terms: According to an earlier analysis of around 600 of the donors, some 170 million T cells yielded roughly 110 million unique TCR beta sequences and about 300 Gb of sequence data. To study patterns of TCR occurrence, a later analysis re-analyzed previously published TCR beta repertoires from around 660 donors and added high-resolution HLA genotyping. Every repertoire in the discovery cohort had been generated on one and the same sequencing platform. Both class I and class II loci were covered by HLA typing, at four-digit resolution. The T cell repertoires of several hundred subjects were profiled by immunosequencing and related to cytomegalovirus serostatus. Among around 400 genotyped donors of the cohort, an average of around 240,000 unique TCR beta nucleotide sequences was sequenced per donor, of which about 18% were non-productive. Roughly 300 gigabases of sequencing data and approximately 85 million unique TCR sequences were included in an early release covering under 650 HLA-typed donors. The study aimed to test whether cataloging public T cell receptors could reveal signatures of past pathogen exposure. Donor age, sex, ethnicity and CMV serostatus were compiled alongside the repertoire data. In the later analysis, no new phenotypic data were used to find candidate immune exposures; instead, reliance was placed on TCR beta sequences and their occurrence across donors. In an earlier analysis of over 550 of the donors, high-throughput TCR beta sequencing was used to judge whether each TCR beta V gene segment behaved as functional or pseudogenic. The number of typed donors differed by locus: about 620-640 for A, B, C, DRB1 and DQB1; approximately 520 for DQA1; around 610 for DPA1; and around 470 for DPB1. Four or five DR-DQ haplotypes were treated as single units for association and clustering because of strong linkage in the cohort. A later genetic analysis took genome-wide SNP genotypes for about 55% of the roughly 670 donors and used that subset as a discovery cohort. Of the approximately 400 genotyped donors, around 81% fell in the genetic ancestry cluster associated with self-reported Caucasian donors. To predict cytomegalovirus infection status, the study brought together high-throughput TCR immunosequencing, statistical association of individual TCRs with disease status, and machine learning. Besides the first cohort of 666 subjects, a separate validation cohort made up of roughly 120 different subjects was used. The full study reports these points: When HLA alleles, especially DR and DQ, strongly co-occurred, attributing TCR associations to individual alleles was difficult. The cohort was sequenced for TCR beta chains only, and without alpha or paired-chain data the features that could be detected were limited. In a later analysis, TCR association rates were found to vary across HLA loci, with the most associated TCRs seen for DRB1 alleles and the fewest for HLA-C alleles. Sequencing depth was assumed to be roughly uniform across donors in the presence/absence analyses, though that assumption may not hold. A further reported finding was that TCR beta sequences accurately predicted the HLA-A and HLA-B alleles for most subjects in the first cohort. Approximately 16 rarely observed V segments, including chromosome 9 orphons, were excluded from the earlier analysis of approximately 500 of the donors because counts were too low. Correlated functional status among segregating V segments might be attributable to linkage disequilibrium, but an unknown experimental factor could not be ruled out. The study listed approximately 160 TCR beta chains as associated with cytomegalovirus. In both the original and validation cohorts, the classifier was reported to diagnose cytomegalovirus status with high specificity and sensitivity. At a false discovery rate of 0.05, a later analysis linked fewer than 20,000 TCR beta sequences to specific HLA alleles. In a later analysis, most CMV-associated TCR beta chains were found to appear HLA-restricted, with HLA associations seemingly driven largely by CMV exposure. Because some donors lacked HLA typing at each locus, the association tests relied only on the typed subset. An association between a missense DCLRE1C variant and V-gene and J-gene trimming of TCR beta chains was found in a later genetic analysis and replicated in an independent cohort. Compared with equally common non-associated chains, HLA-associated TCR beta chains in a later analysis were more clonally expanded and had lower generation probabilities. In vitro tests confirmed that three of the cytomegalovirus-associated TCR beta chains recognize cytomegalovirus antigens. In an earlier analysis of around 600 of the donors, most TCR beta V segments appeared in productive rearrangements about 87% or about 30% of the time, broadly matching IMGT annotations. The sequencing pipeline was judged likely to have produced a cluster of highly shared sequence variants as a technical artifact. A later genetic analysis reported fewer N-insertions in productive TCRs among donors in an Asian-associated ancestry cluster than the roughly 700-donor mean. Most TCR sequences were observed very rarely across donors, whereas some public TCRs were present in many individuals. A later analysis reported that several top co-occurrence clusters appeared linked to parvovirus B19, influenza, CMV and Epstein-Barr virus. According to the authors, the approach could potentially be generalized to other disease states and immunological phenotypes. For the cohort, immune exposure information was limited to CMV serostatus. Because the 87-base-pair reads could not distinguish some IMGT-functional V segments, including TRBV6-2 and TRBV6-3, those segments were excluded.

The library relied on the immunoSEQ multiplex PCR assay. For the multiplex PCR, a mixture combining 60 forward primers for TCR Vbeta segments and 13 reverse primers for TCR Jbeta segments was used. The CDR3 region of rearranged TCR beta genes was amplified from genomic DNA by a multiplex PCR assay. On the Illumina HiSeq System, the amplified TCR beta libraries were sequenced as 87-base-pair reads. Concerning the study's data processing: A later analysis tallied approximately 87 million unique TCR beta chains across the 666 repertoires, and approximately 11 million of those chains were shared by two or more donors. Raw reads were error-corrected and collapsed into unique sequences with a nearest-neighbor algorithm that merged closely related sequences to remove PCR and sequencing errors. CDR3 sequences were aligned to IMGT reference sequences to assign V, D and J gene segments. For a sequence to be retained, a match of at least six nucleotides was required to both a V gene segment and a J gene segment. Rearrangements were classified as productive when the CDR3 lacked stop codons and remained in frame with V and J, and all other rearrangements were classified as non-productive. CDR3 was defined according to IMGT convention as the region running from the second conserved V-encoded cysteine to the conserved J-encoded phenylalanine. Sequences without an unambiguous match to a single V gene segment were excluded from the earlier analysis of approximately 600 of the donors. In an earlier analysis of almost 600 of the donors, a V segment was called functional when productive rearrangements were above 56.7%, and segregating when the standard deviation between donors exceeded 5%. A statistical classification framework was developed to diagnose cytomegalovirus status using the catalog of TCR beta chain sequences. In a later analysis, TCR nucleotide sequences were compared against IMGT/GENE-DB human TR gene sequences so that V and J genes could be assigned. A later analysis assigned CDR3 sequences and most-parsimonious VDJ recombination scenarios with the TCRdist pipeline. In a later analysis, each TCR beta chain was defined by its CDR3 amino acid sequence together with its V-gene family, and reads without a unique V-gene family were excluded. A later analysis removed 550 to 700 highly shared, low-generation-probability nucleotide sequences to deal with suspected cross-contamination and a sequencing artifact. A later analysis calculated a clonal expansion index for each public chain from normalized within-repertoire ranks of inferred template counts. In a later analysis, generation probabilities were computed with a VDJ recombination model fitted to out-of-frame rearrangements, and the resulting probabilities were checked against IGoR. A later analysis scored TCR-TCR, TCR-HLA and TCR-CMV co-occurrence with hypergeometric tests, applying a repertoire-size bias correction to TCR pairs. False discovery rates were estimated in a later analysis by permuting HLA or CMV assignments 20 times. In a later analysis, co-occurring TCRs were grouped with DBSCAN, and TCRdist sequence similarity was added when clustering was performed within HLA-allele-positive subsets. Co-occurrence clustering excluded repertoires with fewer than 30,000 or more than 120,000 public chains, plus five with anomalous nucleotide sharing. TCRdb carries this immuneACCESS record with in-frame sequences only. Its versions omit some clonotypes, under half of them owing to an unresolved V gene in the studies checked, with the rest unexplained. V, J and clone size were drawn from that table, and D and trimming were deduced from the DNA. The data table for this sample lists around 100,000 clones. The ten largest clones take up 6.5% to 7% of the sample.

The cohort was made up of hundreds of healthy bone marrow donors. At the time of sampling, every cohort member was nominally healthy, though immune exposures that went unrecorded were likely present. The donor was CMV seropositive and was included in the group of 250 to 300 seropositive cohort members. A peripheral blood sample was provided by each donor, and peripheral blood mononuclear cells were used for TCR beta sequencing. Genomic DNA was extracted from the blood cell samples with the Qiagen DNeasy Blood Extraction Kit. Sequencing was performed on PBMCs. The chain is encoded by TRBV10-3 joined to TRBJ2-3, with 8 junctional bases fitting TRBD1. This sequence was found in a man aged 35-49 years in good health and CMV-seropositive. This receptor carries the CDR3 CAISIQGADTQYF. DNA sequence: TGTGCCATCAGCATACAGGGGGCAGATACGCAGTATTTT.